Listed below are T cell receptor beta chains from one sample, sequenced in a study of T-cell reconstitution after alpha-beta-depleted transplantation in children. From the PCR reads, TCRdb called clonotypes with MiXCR, one entry per CDR3 protein. The data show under 300,000 distinct CDR3 sequences, approximately 10% seen once. This sample comprised peripheral blood, obtained 180 days after TCRalphabeta/CD19-depleted stem cell transplant. The receptors were gathered from a male patient aged 2 to 9 who had a stem cell transplant for chronic granulomatous disease, so the T cells may come from the graft donor. CDR3s include the opening cysteine and the closing phenylalanine or tryptophan. D genes are given only for firm matches. Size is stated for part of the rows, as once, few or many counts, or as a class when the clone is expanded.

j_call | d_call | clone_size | v_call | cdr3_nt | cdr3_aa
TRBJ2-3 | - | many | TRBV5-1 | TGCGCCAGCAGCTTAGACTTCACGCAGTATTTT | CASSLDFTQYF
TRBJ2-1 | - | many | TRBV18 | TGTGCCAGCTCACCACAGGGCTACAATGAGCAGTTCTTC | CASSPQGYNEQFF
TRBJ2-7 | - | many | TRBV20-1 | TGCAGTGCTAGACCTTCCCTTCGGATTTACGAGCAGTACTTC | CSARPSLRIYEQYF
TRBJ2-1 | - | many | TRBV4-3 | TGCGCCAGCAGCCAAGTGAGAGGGTATTACAATGAGCAGTTCTTC | CASSQVRGYYNEQFF
TRBJ1-1 | - | - | TRBV5-1 | TGCGCCAGCAGCTTATTCACCATCGGCACTGAAGCTTTCTTT | CASSLFTIGTEAFF
TRBJ2-7 | TRBD1 | many | TRBV5-5 | TGTGCCAGCAGCGTAGGACAGGGAATTTCCTACGAGCAGTACTTC | CASSVGQGISYEQYF
TRBJ2-7 | - | many | TRBV27 | TGTGCCAGCAGTAGGGGATGGAAGTACTTC | CASSRGWKYF
TRBJ1-6 | TRBD1 | many | TRBV5-1 | TGCGCCAGCAGCAGCACCGGGACAGAAAATTCACCCCTCCACTTT | CASSSTGTENSPLHF
TRBJ2-2 | - | many | TRBV24-1 | TGTGCCACCGGACCGAACACCGGGGAGCTGTTTTTT | CATGPNTGELFF
TRBJ2-5 | - | - | TRBV5-5 | TGTGCCAGCAGCTTCGAGGGGTTCCAAGAGACCCCGTACTTC | CASSFEGFQETPYF
TRBJ2-2 | - | few | TRBV5-5 | TGTGCCAGCAGCTCCAGGGTTTCCGGGGAGCTGTTTTTT | CASSSRVSGELFF
TRBJ2-7 | TRBD2 | many | TRBV3-1 | TGTGCCAGCAGCTCTTCCCCAGCGGGAGGGTACGAGCAGTACTTC | CASSSSPAGGYEQYF
TRBJ2-1 | TRBD2 | many | TRBV3-1 | TGTGCCAGCAGATCCACGGGGGGATTCTACAATGAGCAGTTCTTC | CASRSTGGFYNEQFF
TRBJ2-1 | - | many | TRBV20-1 | TGCAGTGCTAGAGATCCTTCCAGCCTGGCGGACTACAATGAGCAGTTCTTC | CSARDPSSLADYNEQFF
TRBJ1-5 | TRBD1 | many | TRBV27 | TGTGCCAGCAGTTCGGACAGGGGGATCAATCAGCCCCAGCATTTT | CASSSDRGINQPQHF
TRBJ2-3 | - | many | TRBV6-2/TRBV6-3 | TGTGCCAGCAGGCGGCCAGGGCTAGATACGCAGTATTTT | CASRRPGLDTQYF
TRBJ1-3 | - | many | TRBV28 | TGTGCCAGCAGGAAAGACGCTGGAAACACCATATATTTT | CASRKDAGNTIYF
TRBJ2-1 | - | many | TRBV20-1 | TGCAGTGCTACAAGACTGGAGAGCTCCTACAATGAGCAGTTCTTC | CSATRLESSYNEQFF
TRBJ2-5 | - | many | TRBV21-1 | TGTGCCAGCAGCAAAGGGCAAGCCGAGACCCAGTACTTC | CASSKGQAETQYF
TRBJ1-4 | - | - | TRBV7-9 | TGTGCCAGCAGCCTCGGGACGCTGACAACTAATGAAAAACTGTTTTTT | CASSLGTLTTNEKLFF
TRBJ2-5 | - | - | TRBV30 | TGTGCCTGGAAGACCCTTTTAGAGACCCAGTACTTC | CAWKTLLETQYF
TRBJ2-5 | - | many | TRBV12-3/TRBV12-4 | TGTGCCAGCAGGAACAACGGGGCTCAAGAGACCCAGTACTTC | CASRNNGAQETQYF
TRBJ1-1 | - | - | TRBV5-5 | TGTGCCAGCAGCTCTAGGCAGGTCGACACTGAAGCTTTCTTT | CASSSRQVDTEAFF
TRBJ2-3 | TRBD1 | - | TRBV7-8 | TGTGCCAGCAGCCATGACAGGGGATGGACAGATACGAAGTATTTT | CASSHDRGWTDTKYF
TRBJ2-1 | - | many | TRBV29-1 | TGCAGCGTTGGTCTAGCGAGCTCCTACAATGAGCAGTTCTTC | CSVGLASSYNEQFF
TRBJ2-1 | - | few | TRBV12-3/TRBV12-4 | TGTGCCAGCAGTTCTGGGGCCCCCTACAATGAGCAGTTCTTC | CASSSGAPYNEQFF
TRBJ2-1 | - | many | TRBV9 | TGTGCCAGCAGCGCCACAGAGGTTGAGCAGTTCTTC | CASSATEVEQFF
TRBJ2-2 | - | - | TRBV28 | TGTGCCAGTGGCCTTTGGGCAAACACCGGGGAGCTGTTTTTT | CASGLWANTGELFF
TRBJ2-2 | - | many | TRBV7-7 | TGTGCTAGCAGCCCAGAAGAGGGAGAGATGACCGGGGAGCTGTTTTTT | CASSPEEGEMTGELFF
TRBJ2-4 | - | few | TRBV19 | TGTGCCAGTAGTATCCCCAGGGGCCAAGATCTAGCCAAAAACATTCAGTACTTC | CASSIPRGQDLAKNIQYF
TRBJ2-4 | - | many | TRBV20-1 | TGCAGTGCTAGAGAGGACGAGGCCAAAAACATTCAGTACTTC | CSAREDEAKNIQYF
TRBJ2-7 | TRBD2 | many | TRBV12-3/TRBV12-4 | TGTGCCAGCAGTTCCAATCCTAGCGGGAGAGACGAGCAGTACTTC | CASSSNPSGRDEQYF
TRBJ1-1 | TRBD1 | many | TRBV6-5 | TGTGCCAGCAGTTTGACAGGGGTCGGCACTGAAGCTTTCTTT | CASSLTGVGTEAFF
TRBJ2-7 | TRBD1 | many | TRBV6-5 | TGTGCCAGCAGTTCCCGGGACAGGCACTACGAGCAGTACTTC | CASSSRDRHYEQYF
TRBJ2-3 | - | many | TRBV20-1 | TGCAGTGCTAGGAGCGGGCCACTAGGCGGCACAGATACGCAGTATTTT | CSARSGPLGGTDTQYF
TRBJ2-7 | - | many | TRBV20-1 | TGCAGTGCTAGAGATCCCCCGGCCGAGCAGTACTTC | CSARDPPAEQYF
TRBJ2-7 | TRBD2 | many | TRBV20-1 | TGCAGTGCTAGGGGCGGGAGCAGTTACGAGCAGTACTTC | CSARGGSSYEQYF
TRBJ2-1 | TRBD2 | many | TRBV5-1 | TGCGCCAGCAGCCTCAGACTAGCGGGGGGGCCTGATGAGCAGTTCTTC | CASSLRLAGGPDEQFF
TRBJ2-7 | TRBD2 | many | TRBV7-2 | TGTGCCAGCAGCTTAGGTTGGACTAGCGTTAGATACGAGCAGTACTTC | CASSLGWTSVRYEQYF
TRBJ1-4 | - | many | TRBV12-3/TRBV12-4 | TGTGCCAGCAGTTTCAGTAAGCTAGCTGAAAAACTGTTTTTT | CASSFSKLAEKLFF
TRBJ2-5 | - | many | TRBV27 | TGTGCCAGCAGTTTTTTAGGGGGAACCCAAGAGACCCAGTACTTC | CASSFLGGTQETQYF
TRBJ1-2 | TRBD1 | many | TRBV29-1 | TGCAGCGTTGAAGGGGACAGTAACTATGGCTACACCTTC | CSVEGDSNYGYTF
TRBJ1-4 | - | many | TRBV29-1 | TGCAGCGTTGGTGGGAATGAAAAACTGTTTTTT | CSVGGNEKLFF
TRBJ2-1 | - | many | TRBV5-6 | TGTGCCAGCAGCTTCTCGCTAGCGCGAAATGAGCAGTTCTTC | CASSFSLARNEQFF
TRBJ2-5 | TRBD2 | many | TRBV28 | TGTGCCAGCAGTGCCTCCGGGACTACCGCGGGGACCCAGTACTTC | CASSASGTTAGTQYF
TRBJ1-1 | - | many | TRBV29-1 | TGCAGCGCTCATCAAGGGCTACTTGAAGCTTTCTTT | CSAHQGLLEAFF
TRBJ2-7 | - | many | TRBV13 | TGTGCCAGCAGCTTACGCGGCCTATTTAACTACGAGCAGTACTTC | CASSLRGLFNYEQYF